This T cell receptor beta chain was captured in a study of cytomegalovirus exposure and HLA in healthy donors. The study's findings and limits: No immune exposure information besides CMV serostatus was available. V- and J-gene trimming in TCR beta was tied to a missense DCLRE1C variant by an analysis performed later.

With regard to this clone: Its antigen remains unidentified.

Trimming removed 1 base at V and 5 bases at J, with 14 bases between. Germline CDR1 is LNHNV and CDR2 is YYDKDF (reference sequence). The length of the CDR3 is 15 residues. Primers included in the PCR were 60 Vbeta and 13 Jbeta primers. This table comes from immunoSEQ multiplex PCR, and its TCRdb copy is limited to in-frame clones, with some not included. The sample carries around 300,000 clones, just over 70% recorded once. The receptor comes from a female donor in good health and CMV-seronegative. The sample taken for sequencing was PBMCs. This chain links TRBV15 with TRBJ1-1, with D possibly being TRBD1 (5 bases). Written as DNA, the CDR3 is TGTGCCACCAGCAGAGTTCGAAAGGAGGGGACTGAAGCTTTCTTT. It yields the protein CATSRVRKEGTEAFF.